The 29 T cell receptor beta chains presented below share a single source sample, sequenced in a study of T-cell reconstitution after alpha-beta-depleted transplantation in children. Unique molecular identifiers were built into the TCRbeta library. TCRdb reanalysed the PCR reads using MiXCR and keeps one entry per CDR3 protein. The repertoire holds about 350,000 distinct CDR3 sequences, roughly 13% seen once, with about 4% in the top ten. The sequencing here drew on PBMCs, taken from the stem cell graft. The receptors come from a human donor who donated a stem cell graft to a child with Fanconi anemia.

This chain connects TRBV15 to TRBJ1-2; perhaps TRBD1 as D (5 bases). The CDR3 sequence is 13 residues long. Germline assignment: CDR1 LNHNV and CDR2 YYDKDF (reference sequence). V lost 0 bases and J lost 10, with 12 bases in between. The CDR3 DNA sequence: TGTGCCACCAGCAGAGAAATCAGGGACGTCTACACCTTC. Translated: CATSREIRDVYTF.

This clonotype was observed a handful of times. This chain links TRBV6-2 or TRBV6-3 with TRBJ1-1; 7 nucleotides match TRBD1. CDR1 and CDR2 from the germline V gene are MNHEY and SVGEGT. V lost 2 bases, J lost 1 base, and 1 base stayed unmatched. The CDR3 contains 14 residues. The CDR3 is CASSYGTENTEAFF. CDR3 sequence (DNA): TGTGCCAGCAGTTACGGGACAGAGAACACTGAAGCTTTCTTT.

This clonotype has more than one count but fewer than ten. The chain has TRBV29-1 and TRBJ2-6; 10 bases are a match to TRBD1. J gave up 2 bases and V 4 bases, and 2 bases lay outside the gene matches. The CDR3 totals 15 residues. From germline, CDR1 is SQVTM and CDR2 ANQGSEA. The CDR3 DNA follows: TGCAGCGTTGTTGACAGGGGGCCTGGGGCCAACGTCCTGACTTTC. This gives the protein CSVVDRGPGANVLTF.

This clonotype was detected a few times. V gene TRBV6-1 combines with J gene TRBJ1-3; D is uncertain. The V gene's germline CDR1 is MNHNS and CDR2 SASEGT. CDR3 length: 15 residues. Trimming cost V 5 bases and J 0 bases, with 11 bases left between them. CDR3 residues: CASSYGAYSGNTIYF. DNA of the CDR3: TGTGCCAGCAGTTACGGCGCTTACTCTGGAAACACCATATATTTT.

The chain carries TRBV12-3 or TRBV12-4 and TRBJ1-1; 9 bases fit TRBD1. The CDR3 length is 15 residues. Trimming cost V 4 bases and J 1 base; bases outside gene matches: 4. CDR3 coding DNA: TGTGCCAGCAGTTACAGGGGGCACCCGAACACTGAAGCTTTCTTT. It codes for CASSYRGHPNTEAFF.

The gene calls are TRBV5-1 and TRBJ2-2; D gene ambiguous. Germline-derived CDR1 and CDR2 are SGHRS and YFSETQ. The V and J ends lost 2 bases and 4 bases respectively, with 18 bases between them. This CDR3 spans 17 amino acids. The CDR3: CASSLARPKLGTGELFF. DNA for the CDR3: TGCGCCAGCAGCTTAGCCCGACCTAAACTCGGCACCGGGGAGCTGTTTTTT.

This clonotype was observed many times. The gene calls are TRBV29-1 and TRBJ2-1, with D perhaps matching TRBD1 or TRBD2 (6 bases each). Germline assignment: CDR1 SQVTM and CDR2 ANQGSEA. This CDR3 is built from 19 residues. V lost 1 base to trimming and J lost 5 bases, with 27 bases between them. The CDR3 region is CSVEVSLILTGAEHNEQFF. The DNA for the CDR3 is TGCAGCGTTGAAGTATCCCTTATTCTCACGGGGGCCGAGCACAATGAGCAGTTCTTC.

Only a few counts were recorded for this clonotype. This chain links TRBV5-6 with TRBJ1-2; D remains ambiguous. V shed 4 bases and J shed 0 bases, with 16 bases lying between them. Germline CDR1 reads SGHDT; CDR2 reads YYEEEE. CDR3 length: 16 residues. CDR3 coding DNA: TGTGCCAGCAGCGTACAAAGCGGCTTTTCTAACTATGGCTACACCTTC. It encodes CASSVQSGFSNYGYTF. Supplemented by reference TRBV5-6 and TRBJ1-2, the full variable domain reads DAGVTQSPTHLIKTRGQQVTLRCSPKSGHDTVSWYQQALGQGPQFIFQYYEEEERQRGNFPDRFSGHQFPNYSSELNVNALLLGDSALYLCASSVQSGFSNYGYTFGSGTRLTVV.

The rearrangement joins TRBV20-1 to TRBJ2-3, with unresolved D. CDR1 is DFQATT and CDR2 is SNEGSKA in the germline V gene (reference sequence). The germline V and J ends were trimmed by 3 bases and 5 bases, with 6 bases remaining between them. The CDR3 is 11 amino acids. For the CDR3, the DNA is TGCAGTGCTAGCGGCCAAGATACGCAGTATTTT. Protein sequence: CSASGQDTQYF.

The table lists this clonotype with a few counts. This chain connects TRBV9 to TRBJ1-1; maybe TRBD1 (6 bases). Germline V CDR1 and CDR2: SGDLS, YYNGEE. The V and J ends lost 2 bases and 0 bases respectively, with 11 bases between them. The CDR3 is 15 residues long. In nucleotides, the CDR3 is TGTGCCAGCAGCGTTTCCGGGGACATGAACACTGAAGCTTTCTTT. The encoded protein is CASSVSGDMNTEAFF.

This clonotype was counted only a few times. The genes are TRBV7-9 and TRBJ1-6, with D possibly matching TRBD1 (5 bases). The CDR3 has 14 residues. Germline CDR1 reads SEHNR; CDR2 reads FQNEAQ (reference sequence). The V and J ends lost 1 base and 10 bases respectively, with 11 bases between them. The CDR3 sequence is CASSLEARASPLHF. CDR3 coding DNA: TGTGCCAGCAGCTTAGAGGCCAGGGCCTCACCCCTCCACTTT.

The CDR3 DNA reads as TGCGCCAGCAGCGCCGGGACAGGGATTGAAGCTTTCTTT. Its translation is CASSAGTGIEAFF. The rearrangement uses TRBV10-2 and TRBJ1-1; 9 bases are shared with TRBD1. Germline V gene sequence: CDR1 WSHSY, CDR2 SAAADI. The CDR3 contains 13 residues. V shed 6 bases, J shed 7 bases, and the junction held 6 bases outside the gene matches.

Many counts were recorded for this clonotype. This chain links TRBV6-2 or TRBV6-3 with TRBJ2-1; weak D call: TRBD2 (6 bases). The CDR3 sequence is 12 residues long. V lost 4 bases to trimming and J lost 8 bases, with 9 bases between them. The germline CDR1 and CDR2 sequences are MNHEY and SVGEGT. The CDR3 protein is CASSSEGDEQFF. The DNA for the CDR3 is TGTGCCAGCAGTTCGGAGGGCGATGAGCAGTTCTTC.

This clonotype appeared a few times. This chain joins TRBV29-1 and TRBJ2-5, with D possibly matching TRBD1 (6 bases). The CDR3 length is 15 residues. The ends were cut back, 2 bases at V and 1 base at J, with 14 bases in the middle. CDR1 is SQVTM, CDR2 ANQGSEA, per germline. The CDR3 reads CSVESQGLSQETQYF. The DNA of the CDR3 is TGCAGCGTTGAATCGCAGGGGTTATCCCAAGAGACCCAGTACTTC.

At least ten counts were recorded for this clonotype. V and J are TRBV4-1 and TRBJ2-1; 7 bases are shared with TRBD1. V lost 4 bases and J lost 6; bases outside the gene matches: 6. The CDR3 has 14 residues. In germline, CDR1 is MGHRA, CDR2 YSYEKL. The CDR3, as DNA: TGCGCCAGCAGCCCGACAGGGCCGGGCAATGAGCAGTTCTTC. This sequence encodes CASSPTGPGNEQFF.

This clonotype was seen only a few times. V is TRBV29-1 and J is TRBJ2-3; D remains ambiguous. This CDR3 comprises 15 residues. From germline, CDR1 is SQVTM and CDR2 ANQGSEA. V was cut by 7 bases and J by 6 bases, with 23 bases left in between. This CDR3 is CSGKRSDTGVDTQYF. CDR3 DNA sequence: TGCAGCGGAAAGAGGTCCGACACCGGAGTTGATACGCAGTATTTT.

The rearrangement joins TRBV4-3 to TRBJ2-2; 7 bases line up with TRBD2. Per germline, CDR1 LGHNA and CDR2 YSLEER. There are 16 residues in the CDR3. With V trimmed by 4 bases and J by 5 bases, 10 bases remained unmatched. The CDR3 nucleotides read TGCGCCAGCAGCCCCCAGGGTGGGGGGGGGACCGGGGAGCTGTTTTTT. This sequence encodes CASSPQGGGGTGELFF.

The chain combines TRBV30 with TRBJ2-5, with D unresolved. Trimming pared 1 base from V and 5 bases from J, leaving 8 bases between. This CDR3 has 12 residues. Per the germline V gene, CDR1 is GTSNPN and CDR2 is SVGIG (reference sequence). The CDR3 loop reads CAWSEVGETQYF. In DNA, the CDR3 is TGTGCCTGGAGTGAGGTGGGGGAGACCCAGTACTTC.

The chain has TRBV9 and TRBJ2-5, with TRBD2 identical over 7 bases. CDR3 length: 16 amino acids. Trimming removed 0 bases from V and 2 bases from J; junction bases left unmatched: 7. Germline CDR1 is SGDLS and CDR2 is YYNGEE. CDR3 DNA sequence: TGTGCCAGCAGCGTAGGGGCCAATAGCGGGCAAGAGACCCAGTACTTC. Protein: CASSVGANSGQETQYF.

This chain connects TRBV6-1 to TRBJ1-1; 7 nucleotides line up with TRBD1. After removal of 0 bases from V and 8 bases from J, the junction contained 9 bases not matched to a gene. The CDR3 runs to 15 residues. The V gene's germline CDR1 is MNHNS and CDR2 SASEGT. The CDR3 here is CASSEAGERQGEAFF. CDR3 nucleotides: TGTGCCAGCAGTGAAGCGGGGGAGAGACAGGGAGAAGCTTTCTTT.

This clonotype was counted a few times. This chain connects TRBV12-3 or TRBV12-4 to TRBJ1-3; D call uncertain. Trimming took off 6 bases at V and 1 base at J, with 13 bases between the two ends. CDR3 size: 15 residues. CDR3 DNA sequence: TGTGCCAGCAGCCCCTTTCTGGGGTCTGGAAACACCATATATTTT. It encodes CASSPFLGSGNTIYF.

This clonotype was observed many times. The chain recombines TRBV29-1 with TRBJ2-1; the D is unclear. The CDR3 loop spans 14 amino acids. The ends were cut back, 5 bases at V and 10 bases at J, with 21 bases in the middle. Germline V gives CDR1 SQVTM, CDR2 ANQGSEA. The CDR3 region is CSVPNPRTSVEQFF. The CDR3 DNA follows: TGCAGCGTTCCTAATCCCCGGACCTCTGTGGAGCAGTTCTTC.

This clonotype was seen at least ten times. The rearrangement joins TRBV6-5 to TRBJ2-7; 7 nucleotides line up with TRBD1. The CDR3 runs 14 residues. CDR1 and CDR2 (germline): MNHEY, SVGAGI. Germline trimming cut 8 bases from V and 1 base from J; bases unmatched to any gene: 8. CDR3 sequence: CASVRDSSSYEQYF. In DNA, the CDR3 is TGTGCCAGCGTCCGGGACAGCTCATCCTACGAGCAGTACTTC.

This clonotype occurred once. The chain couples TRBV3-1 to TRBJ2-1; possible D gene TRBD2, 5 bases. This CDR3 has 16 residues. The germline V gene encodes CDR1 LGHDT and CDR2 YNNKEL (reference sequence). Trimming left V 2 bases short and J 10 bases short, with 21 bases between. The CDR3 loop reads CASSQRVALGLREQFF. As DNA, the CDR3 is TGTGCCAGCAGCCAAAGAGTAGCCCTCGGACTCCGGGAGCAGTTCTTC.

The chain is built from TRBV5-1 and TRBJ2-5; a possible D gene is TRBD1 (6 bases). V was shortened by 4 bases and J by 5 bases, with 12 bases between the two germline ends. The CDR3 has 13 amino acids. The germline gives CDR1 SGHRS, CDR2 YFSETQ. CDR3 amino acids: CASSTRGLETQYF. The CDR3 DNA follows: TGCGCCAGCAGCACCAGGGGTCTGGAGACCCAGTACTTC.

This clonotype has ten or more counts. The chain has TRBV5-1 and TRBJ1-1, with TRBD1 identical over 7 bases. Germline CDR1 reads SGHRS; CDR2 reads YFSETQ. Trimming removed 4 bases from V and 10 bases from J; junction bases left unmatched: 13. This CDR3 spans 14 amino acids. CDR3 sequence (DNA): TGCGCCAGCAGCGGGGGACAGACCCTCGTGGGAGCTTTCTTT. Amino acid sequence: CASSGGQTLVGAFF.

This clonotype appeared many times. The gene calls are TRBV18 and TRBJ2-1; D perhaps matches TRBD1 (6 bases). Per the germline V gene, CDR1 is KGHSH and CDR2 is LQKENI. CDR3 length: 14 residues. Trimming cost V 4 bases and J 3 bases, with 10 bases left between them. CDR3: CASSQDSFYNEQFF. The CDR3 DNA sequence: TGTGCCAGCTCACAGGACAGTTTCTACAATGAGCAGTTCTTC.

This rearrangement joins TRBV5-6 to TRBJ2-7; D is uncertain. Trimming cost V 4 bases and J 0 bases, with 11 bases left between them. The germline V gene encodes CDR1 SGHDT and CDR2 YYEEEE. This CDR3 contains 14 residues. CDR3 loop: CASSRLGSSYEQYF. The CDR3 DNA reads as TGTGCCAGCAGCCGCCTGGGGTCCTCCTACGAGCAGTACTTC.

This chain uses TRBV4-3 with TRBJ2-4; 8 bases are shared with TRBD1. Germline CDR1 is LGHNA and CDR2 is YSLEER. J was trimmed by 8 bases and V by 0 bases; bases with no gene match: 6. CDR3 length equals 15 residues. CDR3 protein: CASSQELAGGHIQYF. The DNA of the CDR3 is TGCGCCAGCAGCCAAGAGTTGGCAGGGGGCCACATTCAGTACTTC.